This T cell receptor beta chain is drawn from a study of blood T cell repertoires in COVID-19. Method: immunoSEQ multiplex PCR; TCRdb's copy keeps in-frame clones and lacks some. Here the sample spans about 370,000 clones, about 90% being singletons. The Seattle patients, enrolled during active infection, were followed longitudinally. This CDR3 region has 14 residues. The V gene lost 0 bases and the J gene lost 5 bases, with 11 bases spanning the gap. Germline loops: CDR1 SGHRS, CDR2 YFSETQ. The sequencing input was peripheral blood. This clonotype was obtained from a woman aged 25 to 39 with COVID-19, enrolled during active disease. The chain is built from TRBV5-1 and TRBJ2-5; a possible D gene is TRBD1 (6 bases). CDR3 sequence (DNA): TGCGCCAGCAGCTTGGCCGGAACAGGGGAGACCCAGTACTTC. Residues: CASSLAGTGETQYF.